This T cell receptor beta chain was recorded in a study of shared T cell receptors in the human thymus. V was shortened by 1 base and J by 3 bases, with 11 bases between the two germline ends. This CDR3 is 14 amino acids long. Germline V CDR1 and CDR2: SGHDT, YYEEEE. This clone was seen more than once but under ten times. The protocol was immunoSEQ multiplex PCR, while the TCRdb copy is restricted to in-frame clones and leaves out a portion. The repertoire consists of about 660,000 clones, with approximately 88% occurring once and the leading ten covering approximately 0.011%. This same sample was also taken into another study, of human thymus T cells.

The clonotype originates from a boy younger than two with a congenital heart defect. The chain has TRBV5-6 and TRBJ2-7, with D hard to call. Sequencing was done on a sample of thymocytes. DNA of the CDR3: TGTGCCAGCAGCTTGAGCCTTGCAAACTACGAGCAGTACTTC. Protein: CASSLSLANYEQYF.